This T cell receptor beta chain was documented in a study of blood T cell repertoires in COVID-19. This CDR3 is built from 14 residues. Trimming at V came to 4 bases and at J to 7 bases, leaving 8 bases not matched to a gene. Germline V gene data show CDR1 as SGDLS and CDR2 as YYNGEE. Method: immunoSEQ multiplex PCR; TCRdb's copy keeps in-frame clones and lacks some. The top ten clones hold approximately 2.9% of a sample with some 210,000 clones, around 88% of them seen once. Comment on this clone: At the DNA level, this CDR3 is encoded by other sequences in the same sample as well.

The clonotype comes from a man aged 50-59 years with active or convalescent COVID-19. Sequencing was carried out using peripheral blood. The V gene is TRBV9, the J gene TRBJ1-1; TRBD1 matches 9 bases. The CDR3 coding sequence is TGTGCCAGCAGCCCGCTGGGACAGGGAAGTGAAGCTTTCTTT. This codes for CASSPLGQGSEAFF.